This T cell receptor beta chain stems from a study of T cells in Graves' hyperthyroidism and ophthalmopathy. This clonotype was seen a single time. The V and J ends lost 6 bases and 1 base, in that order; junction bases with no gene match: 14. This CDR3 has 16 residues. The germline V gene encodes CDR1 DFQATT and CDR2 SNEGSKA (reference sequence). Authors of the study amplified TCR beta CDR3 regions from RNA transcripts. HTBI primers were the set used in a first-round RT-PCR of the TCR CDR3. Via MiXCR, TCRdb re-called the multiplex PCR reads, giving one row per CDR3 protein. Of hundreds of thousands of distinct CDR3 sequences in the sample, around 45% were seen once.

The J gene is TRBJ2-7, the V gene TRBV20-1, with 8 bases that match TRBD2. Sequenced input: peripheral blood or thyroid tissue (not recorded which). The TCR sequence derives from a woman aged 18-29 years with Graves' hyperthyroidism. CDR3 DNA sequence: TGCAGTGCCCCCCTGGAGGAGCGGGAGTGGTCCTACGAGCAGTACTTC. Translation gives CSAPLEEREWSYEQYF.